Shown below are 25 T cell receptor beta chains from a single sample sequenced in a study of CD8+ T cells in alopecia areata. RNA, once extracted, was reverse transcribed into cDNA for use as the sequencing template. Using immunoSEQ multiplex PCR, the repertoire was profiled, and TCRdb retains in-frame clones only, with some absent. The table shows more than 100,000 clones, with around 50% occurring only once. Material: CD4+ T cells sorted from blood. Source of these receptors: a human donor in good health.

The V and J genes are TRBV25-1 and TRBJ2-7; the D gene is possibly TRBD2 (6 bases). The germline gives CDR1 MGHDK, CDR2 SYGVNS. Trimming cost V 10 bases and J 2 bases, with 18 bases left between them. The length of the CDR3 is 14 residues. The CDR3, as DNA: TGTGCCACCGAACCCCCGGGACTTACCTACGAGCAGTACTTC. Amino acids: CATEPPGLTYEQYF.

This sequence joins TRBV2 and TRBJ1-5, with unresolved D. The V end was cut by 0 bases, the J end by 3 bases, with 6 bases between. The germline CDR1 and CDR2 sequences are SNHLY and FYNNEI. CDR3 length: 14 residues. DNA for the CDR3: TGTGCCAGCAGTGAAGCGCGTGTCAATCAGCCCCAGCATTTT. As protein: CASSEARVNQPQHF. The full variable domain, its missing parts supplied by reference TRBV2 and TRBJ1-5, is EPEVTQTPSHQVTQMGQEVILRCVPISNHLYFYWYRQILGQKVEFLVSFYNNEISEKSEIFDDQFSVERPDGSNFTLKIRSTKLEDSAMYFCASSEARVNQPQHFGDGTRLSIL.

This clone was recorded many times. The chain joins TRBV6-5 to TRBJ2-7; 9 nucleotides line up with TRBD2. The germline V gene has CDR1 MNHEY and CDR2 SVGAGI. With V trimmed by 0 bases and J by 4 bases, 4 bases remained unmatched. This CDR3 region has 15 residues. This chain's CDR3 is CASSYSLSGGYEQYF. The CDR3 DNA sequence: TGTGCCAGCAGTTACTCGCTTAGCGGGGGTTACGAGCAGTACTTC.

The chain couples TRBV27 to TRBJ2-3; weak D call: TRBD1 (6 bases). Per the germline V gene, CDR1 is MNHEY and CDR2 is SMNVEV (reference sequence). Trimming left V 3 bases short and J 3 bases short, with 13 bases between. The CDR3 consists of 15 residues. The CDR3 protein is CASSFLRGKTDTQYF. The CDR3 bases are TGTGCCAGCAGTTTCCTCAGGGGCAAGACAGATACGCAGTATTTT.

This clone showed up just a few times. The chain is built from TRBV30 and TRBJ1-2; the D gene is possibly TRBD1 (5 bases). Germline V gives CDR1 GTSNPN, CDR2 SVGIG (reference sequence). CDR3 length: 15 residues. Trimming removed 0 bases at V and 11 bases at J, with 22 bases between. CDR3 sequence reads: CAWSVSGTGATEYTF. The CDR3, as DNA: TGTGCCTGGAGTGTATCAGGCACAGGAGCAACAGAGTACACCTTC.

The chain joins TRBV5-1 to TRBJ2-7; D unresolved. There are 14 residues in the CDR3. With 0 bases removed from V and 7 bases from J, the gap between germline ends came to 14 bases. Germline V gene sequence: CDR1 SGHRS, CDR2 YFSETQ. The CDR3 spells CASSLAMSGIEQYF. DNA of the CDR3: TGCGCCAGCAGCTTGGCGATGTCGGGCATAGAGCAGTACTTC.

The genes are TRBV29-1 and TRBJ1-2, with 8 positions matching TRBD1. In germline, CDR1 is SQVTM, CDR2 ANQGSEA. The CDR3 is 13 residues long. Trimming took 4 bases from V and 4 from J; bases not matched to a gene: 5. The CDR3 coding sequence is TGCAGCGTTGTGGACAGGGCACCCTATGGCTACACCTTC. Translating it yields CSVVDRAPYGYTF.

This clone showed up just a few times. The chain couples TRBV7-9 to TRBJ2-3; D is possibly TRBD1 (5 bases). V gave up 7 bases and J gave up 0 bases, with 17 bases separating them. Per germline, CDR1 SEHNR and CDR2 FQNEAQ (reference sequence). This CDR3 spans 16 amino acids. The CDR3 region has the DNA TGTGCCAGCACGCGTACAGGTGTCTCTAGCACAGATACGCAGTATTTT. Protein product: CASTRTGVSSTDTQYF.

CDR3 protein: CASSLRHYGYTF. The CDR3 nucleotides are TGTGCCAGCAGTTTACGCCACTATGGCTACACCTTC. V is TRBV28 and J is TRBJ1-2, with D unclear. Germline CDR1 and CDR2: MDHEN and SYDVKM. The CDR3 covers 12 residues. The V end lost 2 bases, the J end lost 3 bases, and 4 bases lay between the germline ends.

CDR3 nucleotide sequence: TGTGCCTGGAGTGTGAACAGGGGGCGAATAGGAGCTTTCTTT. Residues: CAWSVNRGRIGAFF. The chain uses TRBV30 and TRBJ1-1, with 9 bases aligning to TRBD1. With 0 bases clipped from V and 10 bases from J, the junction kept 9 bases outside the gene matches. The CDR3 length is 14 residues. Germline V gene data show CDR1 as GTSNPN and CDR2 as SVGIG (reference sequence).

This clone was counted only a few times. The chain has TRBV29-1 and TRBJ2-7; 8 bases line up with TRBD1. The V and J ends lost 5 bases and 2 bases, in that order; junction bases with no gene match: 8. The CDR3 totals 14 residues. Germline values: CDR1 SQVTM, CDR2 ANQGSEA. The CDR3 DNA follows: TGCAGCGTTAGCCAGGGGGCGAACACCTACGAGCAGTACTTC. Residues: CSVSQGANTYEQYF.

This clone was counted between two and nine times. This sequence joins TRBV6-5 and TRBJ1-6, with D uncertain. The length of the CDR3 is 13 residues. The V end was cut by 4 bases, the J end by 8 bases, with 9 bases between. Germline V gene data show CDR1 as MNHEY and CDR2 as SVGAGI. CDR3 loop: CASSSHKYSPLHF. CDR3 in DNA: TGTGCCAGCAGTTCCCACAAGTATTCACCCCTCCACTTT.

The rearrangement links TRBV10-3 to TRBJ2-3; 7 bases fit TRBD2. Germline assignment: CDR1 ENHRY and CDR2 SYGVKD. The trim removed 4 bases at V and 0 bases at J, leaving 1 base unmatched. CDR3 length: 14 residues. The CDR3 loop is CAISVGGSTDTQYF. CDR3 DNA: TGTGCCATCAGTGTGGGGGGGAGCACAGATACGCAGTATTTT.

This clone showed up just a few times. The J gene is TRBJ2-5, the V gene TRBV30; no firm D call. Germline-derived CDR1 and CDR2 are GTSNPN and SVGIG (reference sequence). V was shortened by 0 bases and J by 6 bases, with 2 bases between the two germline ends. The CDR3 is 10 residues long. CDR3 DNA: TGTGCCTGGAGTGTAAAGACCCAGTACTTC. Protein product: CAWSVKTQYF.

For the CDR3, the DNA is TGTGCCAGCAGCCAGGAGGGGGAAGGGTGGAACCAGCCCCAGCATTTT. Translated: CASSQEGEGWNQPQHF. The genes are TRBV7-2 and TRBJ1-5; a possible D gene is TRBD1 (6 bases). Trimming left V 5 bases short and J 7 bases short, with 21 bases between. Germline CDR1 is SGHTA and CDR2 is FQGNSA. This CDR3 has 16 amino acids.

V gene TRBV4-3 combines with J gene TRBJ1-2, with 7 bases fitting TRBD1. The V gene's germline CDR1 is LGHNA and CDR2 YSLEER. V was clipped by 0 bases and J by 4 bases; unmatched bases: 17. The CDR3 is 19 residues long. The CDR3 loop is CASSQDIDRAVGLGYGYTF. CDR3 nucleotide sequence: TGCGCCAGCAGCCAAGATATCGACAGGGCAGTCGGCTTGGGCTATGGCTACACCTTC.

The gene calls are TRBV2 and TRBJ2-1, with 11 bases aligning to TRBD2. The trim removed 2 bases at V and 5 bases at J, leaving 2 bases unmatched. Germline assignment: CDR1 SNHLY and CDR2 FYNNEI. The CDR3 loop spans 15 amino acids. The CDR3 DNA reads TGTGCCAGCAGTGAACATAGCGGGGGGGACAATGAGCAGTTCTTC. It specifies CASSEHSGGDNEQFF.

The V call is TRBV15, the J call TRBJ2-2, with no clear D. In germline, CDR1 is LNHNV, CDR2 YYDKDF (reference sequence). Trimming pared 2 bases from V and 2 bases from J, leaving 3 bases between. The CDR3 is 13 residues long. CDR3 bases: TGTGCCACCAGCAGATATAACACCGGGGAGCTGTTTTTT. This translates into CATSRYNTGELFF.

This chain connects TRBV4-3 to TRBJ1-4, with 8 bases lining up with TRBD1. The CDR3 consists of 16 residues. CDR1 LGHNA and CDR2 YSLEER come from the germline V gene. V gave up 4 bases and J gave up 3 bases; unmatched junction bases: 7. The CDR3 DNA sequence: TGCGCCAGCAGCCCCCAGGTACAGGGGGCTAATGAAAAACTGTTTTTT. Its translation is CASSPQVQGANEKLFF.

The chain joins TRBV7-2 to TRBJ1-2; D gene ambiguous. V lost 5 bases and J 4 bases, leaving 14 bases between the germline ends. The CDR3 length is 14 residues. Germline CDR1 reads SGHTA; CDR2 reads FQGNSA. This CDR3 is CASSLTGPGYGYTF. Written as DNA, the CDR3 is TGTGCCAGCAGCCTAACCGGGCCTGGCTATGGCTACACCTTC.

The chain couples TRBV20-1 to TRBJ2-3, with 13 bases that match TRBD2. The CDR3 runs to 11 residues. V dropped 1 base and J dropped 14; count of bases not matched to a gene: 0. Per the germline V gene, CDR1 is DFQATT and CDR2 is SNEGSKA (reference sequence). In DNA form, the CDR3 reads TGCAGTGCTAGAGGGACTAGCGGGGGGTATTTT. It is translated as CSARGTSGGYF.

The chain carries TRBV7-2 and TRBJ2-5, with D possibly being TRBD2 (6 bases). V shed 4 bases and J shed 2 bases, with 11 bases lying between them. The CDR3 has 14 residues. Germline V gene sequence: CDR1 SGHTA, CDR2 FQGNSA. The CDR3 bases are TGTGCCAGCAGCTCCAACGGGGGACAAGAGACCCAGTACTTC. Its translation is CASSSNGGQETQYF.

The rearrangement joins TRBV4-1 to TRBJ1-1; D is unresolved. Trimming took 1 base from V and 6 from J, leaving 9 bases between them. Germline V gene sequence: CDR1 MGHRA, CDR2 YSYEKL. The CDR3 contains 13 residues. The CDR3 reads CASSQVPTAEAFF. Here the CDR3 DNA reads TGCGCCAGCAGCCAAGTACCCACCGCTGAAGCTTTCTTT.

V is TRBV5-1 and J is TRBJ1-5, with a possible D match to TRBD1 (5 bases). Per germline, CDR1 SGHRS and CDR2 YFSETQ. V dropped 4 bases and J dropped 2 bases, with 16 bases sitting between them. There are 16 residues in the CDR3. Here the CDR3 DNA reads TGCGCCAGCAGCCCCGAGGGAGGGGTGGGCAATCAGCCCCAGCATTTT. Encoded protein: CASSPEGGVGNQPQHF. Full variable domain (outside the CDR3, taken from reference TRBV5-1 and TRBJ1-5): KAGVTQTPRYLIKTRGQQVTLSCSPISGHRSVSWYQQTPGQGLQFLFEYFSETQRNKGNFPGRFSGRQFSNSRSEMNVSTLELGDSALYLCASSPEGGVGNQPQHFGDGTRLSIL.

As to this clone: The sample contains more than one DNA sequence encoding this CDR3. The genes are TRBV7-2 and TRBJ2-5; D may be TRBD1 or TRBD2 (5 bases each). Per the germline V gene, CDR1 is SGHTA and CDR2 is FQGNSA. The CDR3 totals 15 residues. The germline V and J ends were trimmed by 5 bases and 5 bases, with 18 bases remaining between them. CDR3 coding DNA: TGTGCCAGCAGCCTCGGGACGAGCAGATCGGAGACCCAGTACTTC. It encodes CASSLGTSRSETQYF.